The rows below give T cell receptor beta chains drawn from one sample of a study of molecular identifiers for immune sequencing clone quantification. Each CDR3 protein is one row after TCRdb ran MiXCR on the PCR reads. Seen here are under 600,000 distinct CDR3 sequences, around 21% observed once, and the top ten hold approximately 0.84%. The sample taken for sequencing was naive CD8+ T cells from blood, with Jurkat cell RNA spiked in. All receptors derive from a human donor in good health. Some libraries in this study had Jurkat cell RNA spiked in. Each CDR3 is given with its conserved first and last residue. A D gene is named only where the DNA matches it firmly. The size of a clone is reported for some rows only, either as once, few or many, or as a class for expanded clones.

V: TRBV27
D: TRBD2
length: 14
J: TRBJ2-3
size: -
CDR3: CASSLYTSADTQYF
DNA: TGTGCCAGCAGTTTATATACTAGCGCAGATACGCAGTATTTT

V: TRBV6-5
D: -
length: 15
J: TRBJ1-3
size: few
CDR3: CASKDRVSSGNTIYF
DNA: TGTGCCAGCAAAGACAGAGTCTCCTCTGGAAACACCATATATTTT

V: TRBV11-2
D: TRBD1
length: 17
J: TRBJ2-1
size: few
CDR3: CASSFHSGTGTGNEQFF
DNA: TGTGCCAGCAGCTTCCATTCCGGGACAGGGACGGGCAATGAGCAGTTCTTC

V: TRBV6-2/TRBV6-3
D: TRBD1
length: 14
J: TRBJ1-1
size: many
CDR3: CASMRDRMNTEAFF
DNA: TGTGCCAGTATGCGGGACAGAATGAACACTGAAGCTTTCTTT

V: TRBV29-1
D: -
length: 12
J: TRBJ1-2
size: many
CDR3: CSVGEFQYGYTF
DNA: TGCAGCGTTGGAGAGTTCCAATATGGCTACACCTTC

V: TRBV6-5
D: TRBD1
length: 15
J: TRBJ2-1
size: few
CDR3: CASSQTGPWYIEQFF
DNA: TGTGCCAGCAGCCAGACAGGGCCCTGGTACATTGAGCAGTTCTTC

V: TRBV7-2
D: TRBD1
length: 13
J: TRBJ1-1
size: many
CDR3: CASSYRGWTEAFF
DNA: TGTGCCAGCAGCTACAGGGGTTGGACTGAAGCTTTCTTT

V: TRBV5-4
D: -
length: 14
J: TRBJ2-1
size: many
CDR3: CASSSRDNAGEQFF
DNA: TGTGCCAGCAGTTCACGGGACAATGCTGGTGAGCAGTTCTTC

V: TRBV28
D: -
length: 15
J: TRBJ1-5
size: many
CDR3: CASSLPGTPNQPQHF
DNA: TGTGCCAGCAGTCTACCCGGGACACCCAATCAGCCCCAGCATTTT

V: TRBV7-9
D: TRBD1
length: 16
J: TRBJ1-1
size: few
CDR3: CASSYWTGGLNTEAFF
DNA: TGTGCCAGCAGCTATTGGACAGGGGGCCTGAACACTGAAGCTTTCTTT

V: TRBV27
D: -
length: 14
J: TRBJ2-3
size: many
CDR3: CASSLDRDPDTQYF
DNA: TGTGCCAGCAGTTTAGATCGGGACCCAGATACGCAGTATTTT

V: TRBV29-1
D: -
length: 12
J: TRBJ1-1
size: many
CDR3: CSVVGPNTEAFF
DNA: TGCAGCGTTGTAGGGCCGAACACTGAAGCTTTCTTT

V: TRBV4-3
D: TRBD2
length: 15
J: TRBJ2-5
size: few
CDR3: CASSQDWTSKETQYF
DNA: TGCGCCAGCAGCCAAGATTGGACTAGCAAAGAGACCCAGTACTTC

V: TRBV20-1
D: TRBD2
length: 15
J: TRBJ2-5
size: -
CDR3: CSARLAEAYQETQYF
DNA: TGCAGTGCTAGACTAGCGGAGGCGTACCAAGAGACCCAGTACTTC

V: TRBV5-5
D: TRBD1
length: 14
J: TRBJ2-7
size: many
CDR3: CASSMDRSSYEQYF
DNA: TGTGCCAGCAGTATGGACAGGAGCTCCTACGAGCAGTACTTC

V: TRBV4-1
D: -
length: 15
J: TRBJ1-1
size: many
CDR3: CASSQEGRENTEAFF
DNA: TGCGCCAGCAGCCAAGAGGGCAGGGAGAACACTGAAGCTTTCTTT

V: TRBV2
D: -
length: 14
J: TRBJ2-3
size: many
CDR3: CASNLVMVGGTQYF
DNA: TGTGCCAGCAACCTAGTGATGGTAGGAGGTACGCAGTATTTT

V: TRBV5-1
D: TRBD2
length: 15
J: TRBJ2-5
size: many
CDR3: CASSPHSGGVETQYF
DNA: TGCGCCAGCAGCCCCCACAGCGGGGGCGTAGAGACCCAGTACTTC

V: TRBV7-9
D: -
length: 14
J: TRBJ1-5
size: -
CDR3: CASSEGGPRQPQHF
DNA: TGTGCCAGCAGCGAGGGGGGTCCGAGACAGCCCCAGCATTTT

V: TRBV2
D: -
length: 18
J: TRBJ1-1
size: many
CDR3: CASSEFNFVRTQNTEAFF
DNA: TGTGCCAGCAGTGAATTTAATTTCGTAAGGACACAGAACACTGAAGCTTTCTTT

V: TRBV6-2/TRBV6-3
D: -
length: 14
J: TRBJ1-1
size: many
CDR3: CASSRTYGGTEAFF
DNA: TGTGCCAGCAGTCGCACCTACGGGGGGACTGAAGCTTTCTTT

V: TRBV25-1
D: TRBD1
length: 15
J: TRBJ1-1
size: few
CDR3: CASSHPGGYSSEAFF
DNA: TGTGCCAGCAGTCATCCAGGGGGCTACTCTTCTGAAGCTTTCTTT

V: TRBV12-3/TRBV12-4
D: -
length: 14
J: TRBJ2-7
size: few
CDR3: CASTSDSPSYEQYF
DNA: TGTGCCAGCACCTCGGACAGCCCTTCCTACGAGCAGTACTTC

V: TRBV24-1
D: -
length: 16
J: TRBJ2-2
size: few
CDR3: CATSDVHRLRDGELFF
DNA: TGTGCCACCAGTGATGTGCACAGGTTGCGAGACGGGGAGCTGTTTTTT

V: TRBV5-5
D: TRBD2
length: 16
J: TRBJ2-7
size: many
CDR3: CASSSVTLAGDYEQYF
DNA: TGTGCCAGCAGCTCGGTAACACTAGCGGGAGACTACGAGCAGTACTTC

V: TRBV7-6
D: -
length: 17
J: TRBJ2-2
size: few
CDR3: CASSSLRDPRASGELFF
DNA: TGTGCCAGCAGCTCACTCCGGGACCCAAGGGCTTCCGGGGAGCTGTTTTTT